This T cell receptor (beta chain) was obtained from a study of blood T cell repertoires in COVID-19. For the study at large: Acute-phase and convalescent COVID-19 samples originated in the United States, Italy and Spain. T cells, B-cell-depleted T cells, or PBMCs supplied cDNA or gDNA.

The CDR3 extends over 16 amino acids. The V gene lost 9 bases and the J gene lost 2 bases, with 20 bases spanning the gap. Germline loops: CDR1 LNHDA, CDR2 SQIVND (reference sequence). Libraries were prepared by immunoSEQ multiplex PCR; TCRdb keeps only in-frame clonotypes and omits some of them. The table records 360,000 or so clones, 90% of them present only once. The chain couples TRBV19 to TRBJ1-5, with D perhaps matching TRBD1 (5 bases). Sequencing used peripheral blood. This receptor was obtained from a man in his late teens or twenties with active or convalescent COVID-19. For the CDR3, the DNA is TGTGCCAGCGGGATACGGGGGAGTAGTGGCAATCAGCCCCAGCATTTT. Translating it yields CASGIRGSSGNQPQHF. Full variable domain (outside the CDR3, taken from reference TRBV19 and TRBJ1-5): DGGITQSPKYLFRKEGQNVTLSCEQNLNHDAMYWYRQDPGQGLRLIYYSQIVNDFQKGDIAEGYSVSREKKESFPLTVTSAQKNPTAFYLCASGIRGSSGNQPQHFGDGTRLSIL.